What follows describes a single T cell receptor beta chain. This entry is derived from a study of tumor and adjacent non-tumor tissue in lung cancer. The template was RNA from unsorted bulk tissue. This CDR3 spans 15 amino acids. The germline V gene encodes CDR1 MGHRA and CDR2 YSYEKL. Trimming cost V 3 bases and J 10 bases, with 16 bases left between them. TCRbeta libraries were built with three rounds of nested PCR, modified from ARM-PCR. TCRdb used MiXCR to reprocess the multiplex PCR reads, holding one entry per CDR3 protein. The sample lists fewer than 120,000 distinct CDR3 sequences; approximately 84% were seen once.

The sequenced sample consisted of lung tumor tissue. This TCR was sampled from a man aged 70 or older with non-small cell lung cancer. The rearrangement links TRBV4-1 to TRBJ1-6, with D possibly being TRBD1 (6 bases). CDR3 in DNA: TGCGCCAGCAGCCATACAGGGTCCCTTAAGTCACCCCTCCACTTT. Its protein is CASSHTGSLKSPLHF.